The 9 T cell receptor beta chains listed next were all sequenced from one sample in a study of blood T cell repertoires in COVID-19. This table comes from immunoSEQ multiplex PCR, and its TCRdb copy is limited to in-frame clones, with some not included. The table records hundreds of thousands of clones, almost 90% of them present only once. What was sequenced was PBMCs or T cells enriched from blood (not recorded which). Receptors originate from a woman aged 45-65 years with acute COVID-19.

The rearrangement joins TRBV4-1 to TRBJ2-5, with TRBD2 matching 8 bases. J gave up 10 bases and V 2 bases, and 12 bases lay outside the gene matches. Germline lookup yields CDR1 MGHRA and CDR2 YSYEKL. The CDR3 extends over 15 amino acids. Here the CDR3 reads CASSQLAGGWGDQYF. CDR3 nucleotide sequence: TGCGCCAGCAGCCAACTAGCGGGCGGGTGGGGAGACCAGTACTTC.

This clone is a singleton in its sample. The chain recombines TRBV11-2 with TRBJ2-1; tentatively, D is TRBD1 (6 bases). Trimming took 7 bases from V and 9 from J, leaving 22 bases between them. This CDR3 spans 15 amino acids. Germline values: CDR1 SGHAT, CDR2 FQNNGV. Here the CDR3 reads CASTLGASRVTEQFF. The CDR3 region has the DNA TGTGCCAGCACCTTGGGGGCTAGCCGGGTGACTGAGCAGTTCTTC.

V and J are TRBV3-1 (or the pseudogene TRBV3-2) and TRBJ1-1; 8 bases agree with TRBD1. The V segment lost 4 bases and the J segment 4 bases; nucleotides outside the gene matches: 5. Germline lookup yields CDR1 LGHDT and CDR2 YNNKEL (reference sequence). The CDR3 consists of 14 residues. The CDR3 DNA reads TGTGCCAGCAGCCCGGACAGGGTAGTCACTGAAGCTTTCTTT. Translation gives CASSPDRVVTEAFF.

This chain uses TRBV19 with TRBJ2-5; D gene ambiguous. Germline CDR1 LNHDA, CDR2 SQIVND (reference sequence). There are 14 residues in the CDR3. Trimming cost V 5 bases and J 4 bases, with 14 bases left between them. The CDR3 coding sequence is TGTGCCAGTAGTTTAGGTCCCCCCCGAGAGACCCAGTACTTC. It codes for CASSLGPPRETQYF.

About this clone itself: Compared with germline, one end of the junction differs, possibly owing to a read error. This rearrangement joins TRBV30 to TRBJ2-6; 7 bases match TRBD1. This CDR3 spans 11 amino acids. The germline V gene has CDR1 GTSNPN and CDR2 SVGIG (reference sequence). CDR3 amino acids: CAWSAVGGIRF. CDR3 DNA sequence: TGTGCCTGGAGTGCTGTAGGGGGCATTAGGTTC.

This rearrangement joins TRBV6-6 to TRBJ2-1; TRBD2 matches at 9 bases. This CDR3 has 18 residues. With V trimmed by 5 bases and J by 0 bases, 11 bases remained unmatched. Germline assignment: CDR1 MNHNY and CDR2 SVGAGI (reference sequence). The chain's CDR3 is CASSPRGLARNSYNEQFF. The DNA for the CDR3 is TGTGCCAGCAGTCCTAGGGGACTAGCAAGAAACTCCTACAATGAGCAGTTCTTC.

V gene TRBV27 combines with J gene TRBJ2-1; 7 nucleotides match TRBD1. CDR3 size: 15 residues. V lost 2 bases and J lost 8; bases outside the gene matches: 9. From germline, CDR1 is MNHEY and CDR2 SMNVEV (reference sequence). The CDR3 sequence: CASSLMAGGIDEQFF. In nucleotides, the CDR3 is TGTGCCAGCAGTTTAATGGCAGGGGGTATCGATGAGCAGTTCTTC.

This chain connects TRBV27 to TRBJ2-2; TRBD2 matches at 8 bases. Germline V gene sequence: CDR1 MNHEY, CDR2 SMNVEV (reference sequence). V lost 4 bases, J lost 6 bases, and 7 bases stayed unmatched. This CDR3 is 15 amino acids long. The CDR3 DNA is TGTGCCAGCAGTTCCGCCGGGACTAGGCCCGGGGAGCTGTTTTTT. This translates into CASSSAGTRPGELFF.

The V and J genes are TRBV28 and TRBJ2-2, with 7 bases fitting TRBD1. Germline CDR1 reads MDHEN; CDR2 reads SYDVKM. The V gene end was trimmed by 5 bases and the J gene end by 3 bases; junction bases not matched to a gene: 0. CDR3 length: 13 amino acids. CDR3 sequence (DNA): TGTGCCAGCAGTCAGGGGGACACCGGGGAGCTGTTTTTT. Translation: CASSQGDTGELFF. The whole variable domain, remainder taken from reference TRBV28 and TRBJ2-2, is DVKVTQSSRYLVKRTGEKVFLECVQDMDHENMFWYRQDPGLGLRLIYFSYDVKMKEKGDIPEGYSVSREKKERFSLILESASTNQTSMYLCASSQGDTGELFFGEGSRLTVL.